The source of this TCR beta chain is a study of T cells in Graves' hyperthyroidism and ophthalmopathy. The sample holds many counts of this clonotype. The V gene's germline CDR1 is DFQATT and CDR2 SNEGSKA (reference sequence). V lost 0 bases and J lost 2; bases outside the gene matches: 3. CDR3 size: 15 residues. PBMCs were derived from 10 ml fresh peripheral blood. TCR beta CDR3 region amplification was performed from RNA transcripts. Using the HTBI primer set, a first-round RT-PCR was run on the TCR CDR3. TCRdb recomputed calls from the multiplex PCR reads with MiXCR, one row per CDR3 protein. This sample carries about 380,000 distinct CDR3 sequences, 14% of them seen once, and the ten largest clones take 11%.

The chain uses TRBV20-1 and TRBJ2-7, with TRBD2 matching over 11 bases. The sequence was obtained from an older woman with Graves' hyperthyroidism. Sequenced: blood. In nucleotides, the CDR3 is TGCAGTGCTAGAGATCTAGCGGGAGGAACCTACGAGCAGTACTTC. Protein product: CSARDLAGGTYEQYF.